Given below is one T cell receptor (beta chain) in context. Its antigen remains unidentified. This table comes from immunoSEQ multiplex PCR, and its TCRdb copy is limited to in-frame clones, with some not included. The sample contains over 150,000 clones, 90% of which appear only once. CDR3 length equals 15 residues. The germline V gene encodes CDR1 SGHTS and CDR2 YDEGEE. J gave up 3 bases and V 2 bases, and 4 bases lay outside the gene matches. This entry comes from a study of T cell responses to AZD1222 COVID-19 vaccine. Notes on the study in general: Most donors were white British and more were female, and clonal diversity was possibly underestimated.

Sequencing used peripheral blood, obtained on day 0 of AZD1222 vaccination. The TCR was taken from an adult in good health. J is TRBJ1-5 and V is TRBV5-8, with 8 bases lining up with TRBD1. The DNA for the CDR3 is TGTGCCAGCAGCTTTGGACAGGGTTACAATCAGCCCCAGCATTTT. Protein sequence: CASSFGQGYNQPQHF.